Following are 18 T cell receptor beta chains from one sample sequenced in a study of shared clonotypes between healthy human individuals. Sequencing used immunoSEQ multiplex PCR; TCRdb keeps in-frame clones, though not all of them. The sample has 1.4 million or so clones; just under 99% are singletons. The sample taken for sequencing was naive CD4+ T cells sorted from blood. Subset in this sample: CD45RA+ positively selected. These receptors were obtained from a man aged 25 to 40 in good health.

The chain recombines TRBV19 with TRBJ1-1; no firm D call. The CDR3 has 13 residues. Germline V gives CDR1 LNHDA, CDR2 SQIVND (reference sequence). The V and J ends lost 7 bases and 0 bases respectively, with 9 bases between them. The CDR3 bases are TGTGCCAGTACCTATCTCATGAACACTGAAGCTTTCTTT. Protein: CASTYLMNTEAFF.

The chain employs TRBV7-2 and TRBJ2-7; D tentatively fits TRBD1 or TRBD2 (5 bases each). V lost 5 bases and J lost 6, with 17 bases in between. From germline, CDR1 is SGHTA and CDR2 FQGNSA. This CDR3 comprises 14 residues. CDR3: CASSPGRSSGEQYF. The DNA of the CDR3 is TGTGCCAGCAGCCCGGGACGGTCCTCTGGCGAGCAGTACTTC.

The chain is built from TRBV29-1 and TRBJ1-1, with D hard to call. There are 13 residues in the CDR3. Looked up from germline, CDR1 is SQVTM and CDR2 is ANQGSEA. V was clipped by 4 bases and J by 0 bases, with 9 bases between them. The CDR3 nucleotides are TGCAGCGTTGTGACTTTAATGAACACTGAAGCTTTCTTT. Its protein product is CSVVTLMNTEAFF.

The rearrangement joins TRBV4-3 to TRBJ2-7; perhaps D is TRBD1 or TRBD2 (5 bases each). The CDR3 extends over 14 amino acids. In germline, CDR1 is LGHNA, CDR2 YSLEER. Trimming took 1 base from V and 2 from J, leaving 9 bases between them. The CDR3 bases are TGCGCCAGCAGCCAAGGAGAGGGGACCTACGAGCAGTACTTC. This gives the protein CASSQGEGTYEQYF.

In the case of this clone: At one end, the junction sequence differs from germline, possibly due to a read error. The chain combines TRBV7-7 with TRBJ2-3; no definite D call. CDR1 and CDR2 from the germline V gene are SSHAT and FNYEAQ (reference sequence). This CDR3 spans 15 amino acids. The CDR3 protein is CASSSRLGSTDTQYF. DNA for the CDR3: TGTGCTAGCAGCTCCCGATTAGGTAGCACAGATACGCAGTATTTT.

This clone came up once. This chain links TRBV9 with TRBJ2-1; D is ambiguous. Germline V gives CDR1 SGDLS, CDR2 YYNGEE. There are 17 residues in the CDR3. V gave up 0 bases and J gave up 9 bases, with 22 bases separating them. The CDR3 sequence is CASSVARASLYPSEQFF. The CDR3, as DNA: TGTGCCAGCAGCGTAGCTAGGGCTAGTCTCTATCCGAGTGAGCAGTTCTTC.

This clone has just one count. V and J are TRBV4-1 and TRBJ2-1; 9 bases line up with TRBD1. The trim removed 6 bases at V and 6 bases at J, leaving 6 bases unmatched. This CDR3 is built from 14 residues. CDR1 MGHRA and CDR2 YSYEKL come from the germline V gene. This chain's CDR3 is CASSHRGRSNEQFF. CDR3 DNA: TGCGCCAGCAGTCACAGGGGGCGGAGCAATGAGCAGTTCTTC.

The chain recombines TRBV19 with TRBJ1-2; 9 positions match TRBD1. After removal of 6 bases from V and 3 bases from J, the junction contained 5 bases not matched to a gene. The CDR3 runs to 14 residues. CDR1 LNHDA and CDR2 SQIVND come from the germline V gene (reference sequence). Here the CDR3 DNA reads TGTGCCAGTAGGGAAGGACAGGGGTACTATGGCTACACCTTC. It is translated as CASREGQGYYGYTF.

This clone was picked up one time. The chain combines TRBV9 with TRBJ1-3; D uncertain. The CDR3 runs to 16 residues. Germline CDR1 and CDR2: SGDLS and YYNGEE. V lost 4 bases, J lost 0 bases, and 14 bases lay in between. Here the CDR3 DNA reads TGTGCCAGCAGCCCCAACCTTGTGGGCTCTGGAAACACCATATATTTT. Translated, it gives CASSPNLVGSGNTIYF.

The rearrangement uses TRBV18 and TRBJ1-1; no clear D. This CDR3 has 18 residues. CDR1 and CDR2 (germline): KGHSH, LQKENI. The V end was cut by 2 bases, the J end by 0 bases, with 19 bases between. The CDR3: CASSPLGWHTYMNTEAFF. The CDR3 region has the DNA TGTGCCAGCTCACCATTAGGGTGGCATACTTATATGAACACTGAAGCTTTCTTT.

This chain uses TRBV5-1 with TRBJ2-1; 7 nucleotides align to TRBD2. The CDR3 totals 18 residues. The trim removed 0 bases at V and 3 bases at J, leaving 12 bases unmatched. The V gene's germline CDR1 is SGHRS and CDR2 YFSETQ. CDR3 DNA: TGCGCCAGCAGCTTGGTTGTAAGAGCGGGAAATCACTACAATGAGCAGTTCTTC. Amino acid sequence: CASSLVVRAGNHYNEQFF.

Here the CDR3 reads CASARHKPKGISVYEQYF. The CDR3 DNA sequence: TGTGCCAGCGCAAGACACAAGCCCAAGGGCATTAGCGTCTACGAGCAGTACTTC. The chain employs TRBV2 and TRBJ2-7; D may be TRBD2 (5 bases). Germline V gene lookup returns CDR1 SNHLY and CDR2 FYNNEI. V lost 8 bases to trimming and J lost 3 bases, with 29 bases between them. The CDR3 is 18 residues long.

CDR3 amino acids: CASTRRTSGSTETQYF. CDR3 in DNA: TGTGCCAGCACCAGACGGACTAGCGGGAGTACAGAGACCCAGTACTTC. The chain uses TRBV7-2 and TRBJ2-5; 13 bases align to TRBD2. The CDR3 runs 16 residues. V shed 7 bases, J shed 4 bases, and the junction held 9 bases outside the gene matches. CDR1 SGHTA and CDR2 FQGNSA come from the germline V gene.

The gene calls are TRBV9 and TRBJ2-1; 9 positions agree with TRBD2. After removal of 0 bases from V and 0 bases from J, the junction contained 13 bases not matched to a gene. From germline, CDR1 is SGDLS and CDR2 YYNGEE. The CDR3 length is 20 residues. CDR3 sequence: CASSVGPWAGGTSSYNEQFF. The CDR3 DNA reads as TGTGCCAGCAGCGTAGGCCCCTGGGCGGGAGGGACGAGCTCCTACAATGAGCAGTTCTTC.

This CDR3 reads CASSFGETRRPEEQYF. The CDR3, as DNA: TGTGCCAGCAGTTTCGGCGAAACCCGGCGGCCGGAGGAGCAGTACTTC. V and J are TRBV27 and TRBJ2-7; no clear D gene. The length of the CDR3 is 16 residues. V was pared by 3 bases and J by 7 bases, with 22 bases between. Germline CDR1 reads MNHEY; CDR2 reads SMNVEV (reference sequence).

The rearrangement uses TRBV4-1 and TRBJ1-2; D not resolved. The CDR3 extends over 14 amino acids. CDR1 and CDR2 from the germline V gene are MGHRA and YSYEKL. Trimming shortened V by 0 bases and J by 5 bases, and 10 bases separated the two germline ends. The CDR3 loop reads CASSQDGSSYGYTF. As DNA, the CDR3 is TGCGCCAGCAGCCAAGACGGCTCATCTTATGGCTACACCTTC.

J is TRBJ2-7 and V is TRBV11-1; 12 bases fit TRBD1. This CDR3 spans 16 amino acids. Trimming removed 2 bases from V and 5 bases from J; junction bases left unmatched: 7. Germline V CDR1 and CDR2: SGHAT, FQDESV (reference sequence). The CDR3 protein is CASSLQKGTGGDEQYF. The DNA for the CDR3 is TGTGCCAGCAGCTTACAAAAAGGGACAGGGGGCGACGAGCAGTACTTC.

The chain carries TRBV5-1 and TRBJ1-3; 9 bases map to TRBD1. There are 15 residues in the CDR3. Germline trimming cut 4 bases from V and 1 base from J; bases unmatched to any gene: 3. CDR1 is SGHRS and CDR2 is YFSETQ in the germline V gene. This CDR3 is CASSGTGLSGNTIYF. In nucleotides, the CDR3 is TGCGCCAGCAGCGGGACAGGGTTATCTGGAAACACCATATATTTT. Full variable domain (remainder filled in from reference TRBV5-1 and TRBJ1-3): KAGVTQTPRYLIKTRGQQVTLSCSPISGHRSVSWYQQTPGQGLQFLFEYFSETQRNKGNFPGRFSGRQFSNSRSEMNVSTLELGDSALYLCASSGTGLSGNTIYFGEGSWLTVV.